This TCR beta chain originates from a study of blood T cell repertoires in COVID-19. In the study overall: Both acute and convalescent COVID-19 samples were obtained from the United States, Italy and Spain. Sources were T cells, B-cell-depleted T cells, or PBMCs; the material itself was cDNA or gDNA.

Authors' analysis steps: Using reference gene primer amplification, nucleated cell counts were estimated. Profiling relied on immunoSEQ multiplex PCR, and the TCRdb table lists in-frame clones only, not all of them. V and J calls and clone size are copied from that table; D and trimming were computed from the DNA. This repertoire shows roughly 90,000 clones, over 80% found once; its top ten account for 30% to 35%. This CDR3 has 16 amino acids. The V end was cut by 4 bases, the J end by 0 bases, with 13 bases between. Germline V gene data show CDR1 as KGHSH and CDR2 as LQKENI. The sequencing sample was made of peripheral blood. The genes are TRBV18 and TRBJ2-1; unclear D gene. This TCR was sampled from a woman of 80 years or more with active or convalescent COVID-19. DNA for the CDR3: TGTGCCAGCTCACGTACCTCGGGTAGCTCCTACAATGAGCAGTTCTTC. The encoded protein is CASSRTSGSSYNEQFF.